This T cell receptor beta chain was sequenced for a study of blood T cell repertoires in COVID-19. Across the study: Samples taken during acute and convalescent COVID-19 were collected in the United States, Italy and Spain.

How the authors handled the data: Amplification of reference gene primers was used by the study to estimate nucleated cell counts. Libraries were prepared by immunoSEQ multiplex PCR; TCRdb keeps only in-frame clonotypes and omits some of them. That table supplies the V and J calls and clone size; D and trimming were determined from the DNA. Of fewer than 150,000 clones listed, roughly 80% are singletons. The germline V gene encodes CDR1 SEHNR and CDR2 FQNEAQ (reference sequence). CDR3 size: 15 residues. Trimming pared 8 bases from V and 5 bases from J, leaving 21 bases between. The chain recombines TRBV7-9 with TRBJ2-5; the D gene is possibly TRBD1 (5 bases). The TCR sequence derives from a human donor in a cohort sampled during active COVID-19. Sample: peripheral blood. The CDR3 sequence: CASAADSGSYETQYF. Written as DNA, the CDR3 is TGTGCCAGCGCGGCTGACAGTGGATCATACGAGACCCAGTACTTC.